Listed below are T cell receptor beta chains from one sample, sequenced in a study of CD8+CD57+ T cells in acquired aplastic anemia. TCRdb used MiXCR to reprocess the reads, holding one entry per CDR3 protein. The sample shows hundreds of thousands of distinct CDR3 sequences, 45% to 50% of them seen only once. Sequencing used sorted CD4+, CD8+, or CD8+CD57+ T cells (not recorded which) from PBMCs. The receptors shown here come from a human donor with aplastic anemia. CDR3s include the opening cysteine and the closing phenylalanine or tryptophan. The D gene is left open where the match is weak. Clone size is shown for a subset of rows, as once, few, many or a class of expanded clone.

- | TRBJ2-3 | many | TRBV9 | TGTGCCAGCAGCGTAGCTACTGGCGAATCAGGCACAGATACGCAGTATTTT | CASSVATGESGTDTQYF
- | TRBJ2-1 | many | TRBV7-3 | TGTGCCAGCAGCGCCGATCCAGGGGCACGTTACAATGAGCAGTTCTTC | CASSADPGARYNEQFF
TRBD2 | TRBJ2-1 | many | TRBV20-1 | TGCAGTGCTAGAAACAGGCTAGCGGGAGGTGTTGAGCAGTTCTTC | CSARNRLAGGVEQFF
- | TRBJ2-1 | - | TRBV11-1 | TGTGCCAGCAGCCGGGGGACGGGGGGCATCAGGAAGCAGTTCTTC | CASSRGTGGIRKQFF
- | TRBJ2-7 | few | TRBV3-1 | TGTGCCAGCAGCCAAGTAGTGACAGCCTACGAGCAGTACTTC | CASSQVVTAYEQYF
- | TRBJ1-1 | many | TRBV7-6 | TGTGCCAGCGTTGGAAACACTGAAGCTTTCTTT | CASVGNTEAFF
- | TRBJ1-5 | - | TRBV6-1 | TGTGCCAGCAGTATACGAGACACGAGGGATCGGCCCCAGCATTTT | CASSIRDTRDRPQHF
TRBD2 | TRBJ2-3 | - | TRBV20-1 | TGCACTGCTAAACAACTAGCGGGAGGAGGAGATACGCAGTATTTT | CTAKQLAGGGDTQYF
- | TRBJ1-2 | - | TRBV10-3 | TGTGCCATCGGGGTTGCAGGAGCCAGCGACTACACCTTC | CAIGVAGASDYTF
- | TRBJ2-7 | many | TRBV5-7 | TGTGCCAGCAGCGCGGGACACCTTAGCTCCTACGAGCAGTACTTC | CASSAGHLSSYEQYF
TRBD1 | TRBJ2-7 | - | TRBV19 | TGTGCCAGTAGAACAGGGGTCGACGAGCAGTACTTC | CASRTGVDEQYF
- | TRBJ2-3 | - | TRBV7-3 | TGTGCCAGCAGCTTAACCGGTCCCCCAGATACGCAGTATTTT | CASSLTGPPDTQYF
TRBD2 | TRBJ2-1 | - | TRBV5-7 | TGTGCCAGCTCACCAAGGGGACTACTCAGCTCCTACCATGAGCAGTTCTTC | CASSPRGLLSSYHEQFF
- | TRBJ1-1 | many | TRBV6-1 | TGTGCCAGCAGAGAAGGTTATGCGGCTTTCTTT | CASREGYAAFF
- | TRBJ1-3 | few | TRBV7-2 | TGTGCCAGCAGCTTAGGGTGGAATTCTGGAAACACCATATATTTT | CASSLGWNSGNTIYF
- | TRBJ2-7 | - | TRBV10-1 | TGCGCCAGCAGTGATGGCAGGGACGCCTACGAGCAGTACTTC | CASSDGRDAYEQYF
TRBD1 | TRBJ1-2 | - | TRBV10-3 | TGTGCCATCAGTGAGTATGACAGGGAATATGAGAACTATGGCTACACCTTC | CAISEYDREYENYGYTF
- | TRBJ1-1 | - | TRBV4-1 | TGCGCCAGCAGCCTCCGCACAGGGAACACTGAAGCTTTCTTT | CASSLRTGNTEAFF
- | TRBJ2-1 | few | TRBV7-9 | TGTGCCAGCAGCCTTGACATCAATGAGCAGTTCTTC | CASSLDINEQFF
TRBD1 | TRBJ1-2 | - | TRBV4-1 | TGCGCCAGCAGCCAAGCGACAGGGATGAGGAGTGGCTACACCTTC | CASSQATGMRSGYTF
- | TRBJ2-3 | few | TRBV7-3 | TGTGCCAGCACCACCTACAGAGGAGATACGCAGTATTTT | CASTTYRGDTQYF
- | TRBJ2-7 | many | TRBV5-6 | TGTGCCAGCAGCATATTCTGGGCCCGCTCCTACGAGCAGTACTTC | CASSIFWARSYEQYF
- | TRBJ1-2 | many | TRBV7-8 | TGTGCCAGCAGCTTACGGTGGCGGTACTATGGCTACACCTTC | CASSLRWRYYGYTF
- | TRBJ1-1 | - | TRBV9 | TGTGCCAGCAGCGCGAGGTCAGGGTGGGCTGAAGCTTTCTTT | CASSARSGWAEAFF
- | TRBJ2-1 | - | TRBV29-1 | TGCAGCGTTCCCAGAATTGGATACAATGAGCAGTTCTTC | CSVPRIGYNEQFF
- | TRBJ1-1 | many | TRBV20-1 | TGCAGTGCGACGACAGAAATGAACACTGAAGCTTTCTTT | CSATTEMNTEAFF
TRBD1 | TRBJ2-3 | once | TRBV19 | TGTGCCAGAAGGGGGCCAGCTGATACGCAGTATTTT | CARRGPADTQYF
TRBD2 | TRBJ2-1 | - | TRBV19 | TGTGCCAGTAGATGGACTAGCGGGGGGTGGAATGAGCAGTTCTTC | CASRWTSGGWNEQFF
TRBD1 | TRBJ1-1 | many | TRBV20-1 | TGCAGTGCTAGAGATAATCCCTTCCCCCGTGGACAGGGCCAGGGAGACACTGAAGCTTTCTTT | CSARDNPFPRGQGQGDTEAFF
- | TRBJ2-1 | - | TRBV10-3 | TGTGCCATCAGGATCCCACAGGGCCGGAATGAGCAGTTCTTC | CAIRIPQGRNEQFF
TRBD1 | TRBJ2-7 | - | TRBV12-3/TRBV12-4 | TGTGCCAGCAGCGTAGGGACAGGGAAGGTACCCTACGAGCAGTACTTC | CASSVGTGKVPYEQYF
TRBD1 | TRBJ1-2 | few | TRBV28 | TGTGCCAGCAGTCCCTCCGGGACAGGGAATGGCTACACCTTC | CASSPSGTGNGYTF
- | TRBJ1-3 | - | TRBV3-1 | TGTGCCAGCAGCTACCAGGGCTCTGGAAACACCATATATTTT | CASSYQGSGNTIYF
- | TRBJ2-5 | - | TRBV7-6 | TGTGCCAGCAGCATGGGACTGGGAGAGACCCAGTACTTC | CASSMGLGETQYF
TRBD2 | TRBJ2-1 | many | TRBV10-2 | TGCGCCAGTTCAAGCGGGAGGGCCTACAATGAGCAGTTCTTC | CASSSGRAYNEQFF
- | TRBJ1-1 | - | TRBV12-3/TRBV12-4 | TGTGCCAGCAGGCCGGGGACAGAAGCTTTCTTT | CASRPGTEAFF
- | TRBJ1-5 | - | TRBV24-1 | TGTGCCACCAGTGATTTTCAGGTTATTATTGATATCGGCAATCAGCCCCAGCATTTT | CATSDFQVIIDIGNQPQHF
TRBD1 | TRBJ1-4 | many | TRBV6-5 | TGTGCCAGCAGCCAGGACAGGGCAGGAGAAAAACTGTTTTTT | CASSQDRAGEKLFF
- | TRBJ2-7 | - | TRBV7-2 | TGTGCCAGCAGCTTAGGCAGGGAATCCTACGAGCAGTACTTC | CASSLGRESYEQYF
- | TRBJ1-6 | - | TRBV10-2 | TGCGCCAGCAGTGAATCCAGGGACAATTCACCCCTCCACTTT | CASSESRDNSPLHF
- | TRBJ2-2 | - | TRBV12-3/TRBV12-4 | TGTGCCAGCAGTCCCAGCCTCCAGGGGCTGAACACCGGGGAGCTGTTTTTT | CASSPSLQGLNTGELFF
- | TRBJ2-5 | few | TRBV5-6 | TGTGCCAGCAGCTTGCAGGGTGGTGAGACCCAGTACTTC | CASSLQGGETQYF
TRBD1 | TRBJ1-3 | - | TRBV20-1 | TGCAGTGCTAGAGCCTCACAGGGGGTCTCTGGAAACACCATATATTTT | CSARASQGVSGNTIYF
TRBD1 | TRBJ2-7 | - | TRBV2 | TGTGCCAGCAGGGCAGGGGGCGAGCAGTACTTC | CASRAGGEQYF
- | TRBJ2-7 | many | TRBV19 | TGTGCCAGCCAAAGATTCGGCGAGCAGTACTTC | CASQRFGEQYF
- | TRBJ1-1 | many | TRBV20-1 | TGCAGTGCTGATAGGGTTCCCGACACTGAAGCTTTCTTT | CSADRVPDTEAFF